This passage covers 15 T cell receptor beta chains from one sample sequenced in a study of blood T cell repertoires in COVID-19. Measured with immunoSEQ multiplex PCR; TCRdb has only the in-frame clones, and not every one. Among 200,000 to 300,000 clones, 86% were seen once, and the ten largest hold 1.6%. The sequenced material came from peripheral blood. The receptors were gathered from a woman aged 60 to 75 who had recovered from COVID-19.

The chain combines TRBV4-2 with TRBJ2-7; 9 bases are shared with TRBD2. The length of the CDR3 is 14 residues. J was trimmed by 0 bases and V by 7 bases; bases with no gene match: 4. Germline V CDR1 and CDR2: LGHNA, YNFKEQ. As DNA, the CDR3 is TGTGCCAGCACTAAGCGGGGGGACTCCTACGAGCAGTACTTC. Its translation is CASTKRGDSYEQYF.

This clone appeared a single time. The J gene is TRBJ2-2, the V gene TRBV5-5, with 10 bases aligning to TRBD2. The CDR3 runs to 16 residues. Germline V gene sequence: CDR1 SGHKS, CDR2 YYEKEE (reference sequence). V lost 4 bases to trimming and J lost 4 bases; unmatched junction nucleotides: 7. CDR3 sequence: CASSLQRGGRTGELFF. CDR3 DNA sequence: TGTGCCAGCAGCCTCCAGCGGGGGGGCCGCACCGGGGAGCTGTTTTTT.

With regard to this clone: Relative to the germline gene, one junction end is altered; a read error may explain this. This sequence joins TRBV4-3 and TRBJ1-6, with D possibly being TRBD1 (5 bases). Germline CDR1 reads LGHNA; CDR2 reads YSLEER. This CDR3 region has 15 residues. The CDR3 nucleotides read TGCGCCAGCAGACAAGGGGCAGGAACTAATTCACCCCTCCACTTT. Its protein product is CASRQGAGTNSPLHF.

The V gene is TRBV19, the J gene TRBJ2-2; D perhaps matches TRBD2 (7 bases). The ends were cut back, 6 bases at V and 0 bases at J, with 11 bases in the middle. This CDR3 comprises 15 residues. The germline CDR1 and CDR2 sequences are LNHDA and SQIVND (reference sequence). The CDR3 spells CASRGGETNTGELFF. The CDR3 region has the DNA TGTGCCAGTAGAGGGGGGGAGACGAACACCGGGGAGCTGTTTTTT.

The chain uses TRBV9 and TRBJ2-7; D gene unclear. Germline CDR1 SGDLS, CDR2 YYNGEE. This CDR3 region has 14 residues. The V end lost 2 bases, the J end lost 1 base, and 10 bases lay between the germline ends. The CDR3 region has the DNA TGTGCCAGCAGCGTCAGGTTTGAGTCCTACGAGCAGTACTTC. Protein product: CASSVRFESYEQYF.

V is TRBV5-1 and J is TRBJ2-1, with 7 bases identical to TRBD1. The CDR3 totals 14 residues. From germline, CDR1 is SGHRS and CDR2 YFSETQ. Trimming removed 4 bases from V and 4 bases from J; junction bases left unmatched: 5. CDR3 sequence reads: CASSPGTEYNEQFF. Here the CDR3 DNA reads TGCGCCAGCAGCCCCGGGACAGAGTACAATGAGCAGTTCTTC.

The chain links TRBV7-9 to TRBJ2-2; TRBD1 matches 9 bases. The CDR3 has 16 amino acids. Germline CDR1 is SEHNR and CDR2 is FQNEAQ (reference sequence). The V and J ends lost 3 bases and 6 bases, in that order; junction bases with no gene match: 8. In DNA form, the CDR3 reads TGTGCCAGCAGCTTTCCGGACAGGGGTGTTGCCGGGGAGCTGTTTTTT. Its translation: CASSFPDRGVAGELFF.

The chain joins TRBV5-1 to TRBJ2-3, with TRBD1 identical over 9 bases. The CDR3 runs 17 residues. Unmatched junction bases numbered 10, after V lost 3 bases and J lost 2 bases. The germline CDR1 and CDR2 sequences are SGHRS and YFSETQ. CDR3 DNA: TGCGCCAGCAGCTCGGAGAGGACAGGGGTGTTCACAGATACGCAGTATTTT. This gives the protein CASSSERTGVFTDTQYF.

The genes are TRBV10-3 and TRBJ1-1, with 11 bases matching TRBD1. Per the germline V gene, CDR1 is ENHRY and CDR2 is SYGVKD. CDR3 length: 15 residues. V lost 5 bases and J lost 4; bases outside the gene matches: 6. The CDR3 coding sequence is TGTGCCATCAGTAGTACCGGGACAGGGGGCACTGAAGCTTTCTTT. The encoded protein is CAISSTGTGGTEAFF.

The chain couples TRBV7-8 to TRBJ1-5, with D possibly TRBD1 on 5 matching bases. The germline V gene has CDR1 SGHVS and CDR2 FQNEAQ. This CDR3 has 16 amino acids. The V end was cut by 3 bases, the J end by 1 base, with 13 bases between. CDR3 sequence reads: CASSFSTGPSNQPQHF. The CDR3 DNA reads TGTGCCAGCAGCTTTTCTACAGGACCAAGCAATCAGCCCCAGCATTTT.

This chain links TRBV9 with TRBJ2-7; possibly TRBD1 for D (5 bases). Germline CDR1 and CDR2: SGDLS and YYNGEE. This CDR3 is 13 amino acids long. V lost 4 bases and J lost 5, with 13 bases in between. This CDR3 reads CASSFSQVNEQYF. The CDR3, as DNA: TGTGCCAGCAGCTTTTCACAGGTTAACGAGCAGTACTTC.

The V and J genes are TRBV18 and TRBJ2-5, with D unclear. The V gene lost 6 bases and the J gene lost 3 bases, with 11 bases spanning the gap. Per the germline V gene, CDR1 is KGHSH and CDR2 is LQKENI. The CDR3 spans 13 residues. As DNA, the CDR3 is TGTGCCAGCTCCACCTTACAGAAAGAGACCCAGTACTTC. Residues: CASSTLQKETQYF.

The chain combines TRBV28 with TRBJ1-5; 9 positions match TRBD1. The V gene's germline CDR1 is MDHEN and CDR2 SYDVKM. V lost 2 bases to trimming and J lost 16 bases; unmatched junction nucleotides: 6. CDR3 size: 12 residues. CDR3: CASSLTGTGQHF. CDR3 coding DNA: TGTGCCAGCAGTTTAACCGGGACAGGGCAACATTTT. Full variable domain (missing parts from reference TRBV28 and TRBJ1-5): DVKVTQSSRYLVKRTGEKVFLECVQDMDHENMFWYRQDPGLGLRLIYFSYDVKMKEKGDIPEGYSVSREKKERFSLILESASTNQTSMYLCASSLTGTGQHFGDGTRLSIL.

The chain employs TRBV7-2 and TRBJ2-1; 9 nucleotides agree with TRBD1. The CDR3 contains 17 residues. Germline assignment: CDR1 SGHTA and CDR2 FQGNSA. Trimming removed 1 base from V and 7 bases from J; junction bases left unmatched: 11. The CDR3 region has the DNA TGTGCCAGCAGCTTAGGGGGACAGGGATATGTCGGGAATGAGCAGTTCTTC. Translating gives CASSLGGQGYVGNEQFF.

The chain employs TRBV7-3 and TRBJ2-3; TRBD2 agrees at 13 bases. J lost 6 bases, V lost 4 bases, and 7 bases had no gene match. Germline V gene sequence: CDR1 SGHTA, CDR2 FQGTGA. The CDR3 has 16 amino acids. The chain's CDR3 is CASSSGLAGAADTQYF. CDR3 nucleotides: TGTGCCAGCAGCTCTGGACTAGCGGGGGCAGCCGATACGCAGTATTTT.